This entry concerns a single T cell receptor beta chain. Its antigen is not known. TCRdb used MiXCR to reprocess the reads, holding one entry per CDR3 protein. Among under 450,000 distinct CDR3 sequences, roughly a third were seen once, and the ten largest hold roughly 14%. The CDR3 spans 14 residues. CDR1 LNHDA and CDR2 SQIVND come from the germline V gene (reference sequence). V gave up 4 bases and J gave up 4 bases, with 14 bases separating them. The record originates from a study of T cell repertoires in cytomegalovirus infection. Study at large: In the study, CMV epitopes included recently identified HLA-C-restricted and well-studied HLA-B-restricted ones. Public TCR beta signatures provided an indication of both CMV infection and a matching HLA type. The study's findings and limits: The ex vivo response showed dominance by HLA-C-restricted CMV-specific TCR beta clonotypes.

This material consisted of cultured PBMCs, taken from culture after CMV antigen stimulation. The TCR sequence derives from a human donor in good health (CMV status not recorded). Some clones in this sample may be carry-over from other donors' samples. The V call is TRBV19, the J call TRBJ2-7, with D possibly called TRBD1 or TRBD2 (6 bases each). The CDR3 nucleotides read TGTGCCAGTAGTACGCTAGGGGGGCGGTACGAGCAGTACTTC. Translating gives CASSTLGGRYEQYF.